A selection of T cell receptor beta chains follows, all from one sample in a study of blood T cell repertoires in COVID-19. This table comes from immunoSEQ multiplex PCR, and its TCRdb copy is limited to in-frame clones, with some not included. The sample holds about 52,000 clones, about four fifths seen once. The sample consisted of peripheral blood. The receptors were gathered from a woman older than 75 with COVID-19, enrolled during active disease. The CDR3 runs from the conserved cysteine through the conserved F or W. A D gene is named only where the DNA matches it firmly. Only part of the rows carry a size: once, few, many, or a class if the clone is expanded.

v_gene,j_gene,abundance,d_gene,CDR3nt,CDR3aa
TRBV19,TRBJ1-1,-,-,TGTGCCAGTAGTTCAGACAGGACGTACACTGAAGCTTTCTTT,CASSSDRTYTEAFF
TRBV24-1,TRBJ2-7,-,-,TGTGCCACCAGCCCGTACGGGAACGAGCAGTACTTC,CATSPYGNEQYF
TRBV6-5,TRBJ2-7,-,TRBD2,TGTGCCAGCAGGCAGACTAGCGCAGCCTTCTACGAGCAGTACTTC,CASRQTSAAFYEQYF
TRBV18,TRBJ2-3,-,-,TGTGCCAGCTCTCGACGGGGGAGTGGAGATACGCAGTATTTT,CASSRRGSGDTQYF
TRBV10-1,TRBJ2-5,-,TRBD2,TGCGCCAGCAGTGACGGTTTAGCGGGGAACCAAGAGACCCAGTACTTC,CASSDGLAGNQETQYF
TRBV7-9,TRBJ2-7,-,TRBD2,TGTGCCAGCGGGTTGACTAGCGGGGGTTCCTACGAGCAGTACTTC,CASGLTSGGSYEQYF
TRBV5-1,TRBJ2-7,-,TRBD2,TGCGCCAGCAGCTTCAGCGGGAGGGTCGACGAGCAGTACTTC,CASSFSGRVDEQYF
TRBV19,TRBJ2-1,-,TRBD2,TGTGCCAGTAGTACATTAGCGGGAGATCGCAATGAGCAGTTCTTC,CASSTLAGDRNEQFF
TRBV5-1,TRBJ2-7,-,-,TGCGCCAGCAGCCCGAGCTCCTACGAGCAGTACTTC,CASSPSSYEQYF
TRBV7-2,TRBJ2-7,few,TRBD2,TGTGCCAGCAGCTTAGCGGGGACTAGCGGCTACGAGCAGTACTTC,CASSLAGTSGYEQYF
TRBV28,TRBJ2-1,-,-,TGTGCCAGCAGTCCCTGGGGAGTGTCCTCCTACAATGAGCAGTTCTTC,CASSPWGVSSYNEQFF
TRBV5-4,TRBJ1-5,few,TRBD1,TGTGCCAGCAGCCGGGACAGGGCGGATCAGCCCCAGCATTTT,CASSRDRADQPQHF
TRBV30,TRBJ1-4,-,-,TGTGCCTGGGGCCCGGCAACTAATGAAAAACTGTTTTTT,CAWGPATNEKLFF
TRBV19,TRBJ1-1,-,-,TGTGCCAGTAGCCCTTCACGGGTGAACACTGAAGCTTTCTTT,CASSPSRVNTEAFF
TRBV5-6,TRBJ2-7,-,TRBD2,TGTGCCAGCAGCTTGGCGGCGGATATAGCGGGAGGGCCCCTCTACGAGCAGTACTTC,CASSLAADIAGGPLYEQYF
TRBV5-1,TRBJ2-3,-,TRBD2,TGCGCCAGCAGCTTGGGGGTGGGAGGGCCAGATACGCAGTATTTT,CASSLGVGGPDTQYF
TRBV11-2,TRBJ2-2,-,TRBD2,TGTGCCAGCAGCTTAGGCTCTAGCGGGAGTGGCCGCACCGGGGAGCTGTTTTTT,CASSLGSSGSGRTGELFF
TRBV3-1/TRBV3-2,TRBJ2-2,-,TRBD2,TGTGCCAGCAGCCAAGATTTACTAGCGGGTTCCACCGGGGAGCTGTTTTTT,CASSQDLLAGSTGELFF